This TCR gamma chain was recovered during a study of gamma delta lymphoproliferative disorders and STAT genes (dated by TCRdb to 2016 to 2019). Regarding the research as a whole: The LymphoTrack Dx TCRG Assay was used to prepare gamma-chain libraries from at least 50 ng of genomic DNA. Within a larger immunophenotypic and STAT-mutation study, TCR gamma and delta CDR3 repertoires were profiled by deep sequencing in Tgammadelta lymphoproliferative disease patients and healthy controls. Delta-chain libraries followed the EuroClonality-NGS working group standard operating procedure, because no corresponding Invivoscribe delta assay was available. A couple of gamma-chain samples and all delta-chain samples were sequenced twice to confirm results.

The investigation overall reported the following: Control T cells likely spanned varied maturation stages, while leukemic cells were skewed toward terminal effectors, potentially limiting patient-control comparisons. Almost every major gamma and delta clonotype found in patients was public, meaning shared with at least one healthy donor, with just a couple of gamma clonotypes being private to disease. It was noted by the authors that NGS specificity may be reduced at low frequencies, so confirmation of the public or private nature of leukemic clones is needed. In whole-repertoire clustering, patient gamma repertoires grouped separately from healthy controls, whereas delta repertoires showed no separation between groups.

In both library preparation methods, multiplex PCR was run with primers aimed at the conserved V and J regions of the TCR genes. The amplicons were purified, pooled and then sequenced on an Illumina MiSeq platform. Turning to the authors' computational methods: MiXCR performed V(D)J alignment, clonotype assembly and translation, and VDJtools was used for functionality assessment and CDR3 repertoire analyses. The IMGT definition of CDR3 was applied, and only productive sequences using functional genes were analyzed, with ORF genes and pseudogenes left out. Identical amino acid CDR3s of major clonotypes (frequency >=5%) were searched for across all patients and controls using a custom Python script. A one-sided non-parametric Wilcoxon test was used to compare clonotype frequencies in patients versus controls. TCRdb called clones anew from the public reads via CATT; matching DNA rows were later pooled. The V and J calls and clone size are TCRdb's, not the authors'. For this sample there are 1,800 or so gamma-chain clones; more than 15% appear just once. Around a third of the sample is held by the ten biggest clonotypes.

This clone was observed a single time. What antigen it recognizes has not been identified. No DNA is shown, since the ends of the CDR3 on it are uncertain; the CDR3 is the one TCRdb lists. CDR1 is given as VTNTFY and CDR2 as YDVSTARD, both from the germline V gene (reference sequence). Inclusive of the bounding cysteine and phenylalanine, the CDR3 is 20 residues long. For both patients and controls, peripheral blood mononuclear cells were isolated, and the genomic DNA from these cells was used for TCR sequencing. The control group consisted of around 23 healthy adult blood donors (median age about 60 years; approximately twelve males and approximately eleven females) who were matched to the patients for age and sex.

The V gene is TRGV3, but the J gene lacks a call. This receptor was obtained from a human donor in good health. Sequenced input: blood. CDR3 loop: CATWDRPLIIRNSLAVEQHF.